Below are 21 T cell receptor beta chains sequenced from a single sample in a study. TCRdb reprocessed the 5' RACE reads via MiXCR and lists one record per CDR3 protein. The data show about 6,200 distinct CDR3 sequences, roughly 60% seen once. Material: naive CD4+ T cells sorted from blood. Indicated subset: naive CD4+ T cells, CD4+CD45RA+CD25-. The receptors originated from a female donor with breast cancer.

In nucleotides, the CDR3 is TGCGCCAGCAGCCAAGAATTGGGGGGCCGGGGCACAGATACGCAGTATTTT. Translating it yields CASSQELGGRGTDTQYF. The chain carries TRBV4-3 and TRBJ2-3; D is perhaps TRBD1 or TRBD2 (6 bases each). CDR3 length: 17 amino acids. Germline V lookup: CDR1 LGHNA, CDR2 YSLEER. Trimming left V 0 bases short and J 1 base short, with 14 bases between.

The gene calls are TRBV20-1 and TRBJ2-5; unclear D gene. Deletions cut 6 bases from V and 5 bases from J, with 19 bases between. The CDR3 has 14 amino acids. CDR1 is DFQATT and CDR2 is SNEGSKA in the germline V gene (reference sequence). CDR3 coding DNA: TGCAGTGCCACCCCAGCGAACTCCCAGGAGACCCAGTACTTC. As protein: CSATPANSQETQYF.

This clonotype has just a few counts. This sequence joins TRBV29-1 and TRBJ2-5, with 7 positions matching TRBD1. V shed 6 bases, J shed 5 bases, and the junction held 9 bases outside the gene matches. The length of the CDR3 is 13 residues. Germline CDR1 SQVTM, CDR2 ANQGSEA. CDR3: CSVLWTGRETQYF. The CDR3 nucleotides read TGCAGCGTCCTTTGGACAGGTCGGGAGACCCAGTACTTC.

The chain combines TRBV12-3 or TRBV12-4 with TRBJ2-3; maybe TRBD1 (5 bases). The CDR3 has 14 amino acids. The V and J ends lost 6 bases and 2 bases respectively, with 12 bases between them. The CDR3 loop is CASRPGRDTDTQYF. The CDR3 DNA reads TGTGCCAGCAGACCCGGCAGGGACACAGATACGCAGTATTTT.

This chain joins TRBV7-9 and TRBJ2-1; no firm D call. The CDR3 is made up of 13 amino acids. Germline lookup yields CDR1 SEHNR and CDR2 FQNEAQ (reference sequence). The V end lost 3 bases, the J end lost 7 bases, and 10 bases lay between the germline ends. In DNA form, the CDR3 reads TGTGCCAGCAGCTTGACGAGTATAAATGAGCAGTTCTTC. Translated, it gives CASSLTSINEQFF. Full variable domain (outside the CDR3, taken from reference TRBV7-9 and TRBJ2-1): DTGVSQNPRHKITKRGQNVTFRCDPISEHNRLYWYRQTLGQGPEFLTYFQNEAQLEKSRLLSDRFSAERPKGSFSTLEIQRTEQGDSAMYLCASSLTSINEQFFGPGTRLTVL.

This sequence joins TRBV19 and TRBJ2-5; 8 bases align to TRBD1. Unmatched junction bases numbered 5, after V lost 3 bases and J lost 2 bases. The CDR3 covers 15 residues. Germline V gives CDR1 LNHDA, CDR2 SQIVND (reference sequence). CDR3 sequence: CASSILGQEQETQYF. The CDR3 DNA sequence: TGTGCCAGTAGTATCCTGGGACAGGAACAAGAGACCCAGTACTTC.

The chain recombines TRBV6-6 with TRBJ1-1; D remains unclear. The germline V gene encodes CDR1 MNHNY and CDR2 SVGAGI (reference sequence). Trimming left V 1 base short and J 10 bases short, with 13 bases between. This CDR3 contains 13 residues. This chain's CDR3 is CASSYLARSGAFF. The CDR3 nucleotides are TGTGCCAGCAGTTACTTAGCGAGGTCCGGAGCTTTCTTT.

J is TRBJ2-7 and V is TRBV6-6; tentatively, D is TRBD1 (6 bases). The length of the CDR3 is 14 residues. Germline-derived CDR1 and CDR2 are MNHNY and SVGAGI (reference sequence). The V gene lost 0 bases and the J gene lost 0 bases, with 6 bases spanning the gap. In DNA, the CDR3 is TGTGCCAGCAGTTACTCGGACAGCTCCTACGAGCAGTACGTC. It yields the protein CASSYSDSSYEQYV.

The chain links TRBV10-3 to TRBJ2-3; D is unclear. TRBJ1-5 explains the end of the DNA better; the J call may be wrong. CDR1 and CDR2 from the germline V gene are ENHRY and SYGVKD. CDR3 length: 14 amino acids. In DNA form, the CDR3 reads TGTGCCATCAGTGTGACTAGCGGGCCAGATACGCAGCATTTT. Residues: CAISVTSGPDTQHF.

This sequence joins TRBV29-1 and TRBJ2-1, with 10 bases lining up with TRBD2. Trimming took 5 bases from V and 8 from J; bases not matched to a gene: 18. CDR3 length: 17 residues. Germline CDR1 is SQVTM and CDR2 is ANQGSEA. The CDR3 region is CSVLWDRWLAGVYEQFF. CDR3 coding DNA: TGCAGCGTTCTTTGGGATCGGTGGCTAGCGGGAGTTTATGAGCAGTTCTTC.

Only a few counts were recorded for this clonotype. This chain joins TRBV10-3 and TRBJ1-1; possible D gene TRBD1, 6 bases. The V end was cut by 7 bases, the J end by 1 base, with 16 bases between. The CDR3 runs 15 residues. CDR1 and CDR2 from the germline V gene are ENHRY and SYGVKD. CDR3 nucleotide sequence: TGTGCCATCAATCGGGCAGGGGCCGGGAACACTGAAGCTTTCTTT. Amino acids: CAINRAGAGNTEAFF.

This chain joins TRBV4-3 and TRBJ2-1, with 11 bases lining up with TRBD2. After removal of 4 bases from V and 7 bases from J, the junction contained 9 bases not matched to a gene. This CDR3 contains 16 residues. The germline gives CDR1 LGHNA, CDR2 YSLEER. CDR3 in DNA: TGCGCCAGCAGCCGGCAACTAGCGGGAGAGGAGAATGAGCAGTTCTTC. It is translated as CASSRQLAGEENEQFF.

This sequence joins TRBV28 and TRBJ2-7; unclear D gene. V shed 4 bases and J shed 2 bases, with 18 bases lying between them. The V gene's germline CDR1 is MDHEN and CDR2 SYDVKM. The length of the CDR3 is 16 residues. CDR3: CASSSPSLTYTYEQYF. The DNA for the CDR3 is TGTGCCAGCAGTTCCCCCAGCCTGACTTATACCTACGAGCAGTACTTC.

The genes are TRBV20-1 and TRBJ2-7, with 8 bases aligning to TRBD2. V shed 2 bases, J shed 0 bases, and the junction held 6 bases outside the gene matches. The CDR3 has 15 residues. Per germline, CDR1 DFQATT and CDR2 SNEGSKA (reference sequence). This CDR3 reads CSARTSSGSSYEQYF. The CDR3, as DNA: TGCAGTGCTAGAACCTCCAGCGGGAGCTCCTACGAGCAGTACTTC.

The chain couples TRBV7-2 to TRBJ1-5, with D perhaps matching TRBD1 (6 bases). The CDR3 length is 15 residues. V was shortened by 2 bases and J by 2 bases, with 10 bases between the two germline ends. Germline values: CDR1 SGHTA, CDR2 FQGNSA. CDR3 sequence (DNA): TGTGCCAGCAGCTTACGGGACATACGCAATCAGCCCCAGCATTTT. Translated: CASSLRDIRNQPQHF.

The chain carries TRBV18 and TRBJ2-1; TRBD2 aligns across 10 bases. Germline V gene lookup returns CDR1 KGHSH and CDR2 LQKENI. Trimming at V came to 3 bases and at J to 4 bases, leaving 3 bases not matched to a gene. This CDR3 spans 15 amino acids. CDR3 residues: CASSPGLAEYNEQFF. As DNA, the CDR3 is TGTGCCAGCTCACCTGGACTAGCGGAATACAATGAGCAGTTCTTC.

This clonotype has just a few counts. J is TRBJ1-2 and V is TRBV20-1; D unresolved. Per the germline V gene, CDR1 is DFQATT and CDR2 is SNEGSKA (reference sequence). The length of the CDR3 is 14 residues. V was cut by 6 bases and J by 5 bases, with 19 bases left in between. The CDR3 is CSAESPPPLYGYTF. CDR3 sequence (DNA): TGCAGTGCCGAAAGTCCCCCCCCCTTGTATGGCTACACCTTC.

The chain has TRBV7-3 and TRBJ1-1; D perhaps matches TRBD1 (6 bases). Germline V gives CDR1 SGHTA, CDR2 FQGTGA. The CDR3 contains 14 residues. V lost 3 bases and J lost 1, with 9 bases in between. The CDR3, as DNA: TGTGCCAGCAGCTTGGGACAACAGAACACTGAAGCTTTCTTT. Protein product: CASSLGQQNTEAFF.

This clonotype was counted a few times. The chain uses TRBV20-1 and TRBJ2-7, with D maybe TRBD1 (6 bases). In germline, CDR1 is DFQATT, CDR2 SNEGSKA (reference sequence). With 0 bases removed from V and 0 bases from J, the gap between germline ends came to 9 bases. The CDR3 is made up of 14 amino acids. The CDR3 sequence: CSAREAGDSYEQYV. The CDR3 region has the DNA TGCAGTGCTAGAGAGGCAGGGGACTCCTACGAGCAGTACGTC.

The chain has TRBV20-1 and TRBJ2-1; TRBD2 is a possible D gene (5 bases). The germline gives CDR1 DFQATT, CDR2 SNEGSKA (reference sequence). V gave up 3 bases and J gave up 8 bases, with 17 bases separating them. This CDR3 comprises 14 residues. Here the CDR3 reads CSARRAPLIDEQFF. CDR3 nucleotides: TGCAGTGCTAGGAGGGCGCCTCTCATCGATGAGCAGTTCTTC.

The gene calls are TRBV27 and TRBJ2-7, with D possibly being TRBD1 or TRBD2 (5 bases each). Trimming pared 2 bases from V and 5 bases from J, leaving 10 bases between. The CDR3 runs to 13 residues. The germline gives CDR1 MNHEY, CDR2 SMNVEV (reference sequence). As DNA, the CDR3 is TGTGCCAGCAGTTTAAGGCTGGGGGACGAGCAGTACTTC. This codes for CASSLRLGDEQYF.